This T cell receptor (beta chain) was documented in a study of regulatory dendritic cells for organ transplantation. The trim removed 2 bases at V and 0 bases at J, leaving 3 bases unmatched. Germline lookup yields CDR1 MNHNY and CDR2 SVGAGI (reference sequence). This CDR3 comprises 15 residues. Note on this clone: The target antigen is unknown.

The study's findings and limits: Mature dendritic cells appeared to drive more memory CD8+ clonal expansion than regulatory ones.

Assay used: immunoSEQ multiplex PCR; TCRdb lists only in-frame clones, some missing. The table has 15,000 to 20,000 clones, around 80% seen once. Allogeneic regulatory or mature dendritic cells were co-cultured for 5 days with CFSE-labeled sorted T cells at 1:10. The specimen was memory CD4+ T cells from blood cultured with regulatory dendritic cells. As to subset: CD45RO+ memory T cells. The receptor comes from a human donor in good health. This chain joins TRBV6-6 and TRBJ1-2; 7 nucleotides agree with TRBD1. The CDR3 DNA is TGTGCCAGCAGTTACGCCGGGACAGCTAACTATGGCTACACCTTC. Its protein is CASSYAGTANYGYTF.